This T cell receptor beta chain was captured by sequencing in a study of blood T cell repertoires in COVID-19. Enrolled during active infection, Seattle patients were then followed longitudinally. Details on this clone: At one end, the junction sequence differs from germline, possibly due to a read error.

The authors' processing: Amplification of reference gene primers provided the estimated nucleated cell counts. Repertoires were generated with immunoSEQ multiplex PCR, while TCRdb's copy carries only in-frame clones and drops some. V and J calls and clone size come straight from that table; D and trimming were deduced from the DNA. The sample contains under 400,000 clones, about 90% of which appear only once. The CDR3 runs 14 residues. Germline V gene lookup returns CDR1 MNHEY and CDR2 SVGAGI. The chain links TRBV6-5 to TRBJ1-6; 7 bases are a match to TRBD1. What was sequenced was peripheral blood. The origin of this receptor is a woman aged 25 to 39 with COVID-19, enrolled during active disease. CDR3 bases: TGTGCCAACAGTTACGGGACAGCTAATTCACCCCTCCACTTT. The encoded protein is CANSYGTANSPLHF.